Included here is one TCR beta chain sequence, with context. Its specificity is not known. This sample is drawn from a study of T cells in Graves' hyperthyroidism and ophthalmopathy. Study-wide results and limits: Among clonotypes expanded in thyroid above 0.001, most were also found in blood. Ophthalmopathy, as predicted by the model, came a median approximately 5.9 months after the prediction.

What was amplified from RNA transcripts were TCR beta CDR3 regions. The study used the HTBI primer set for a first-round RT-PCR of the TCR CDR3. Using its own MiXCR run on the multiplex PCR reads, TCRdb lists one record per CDR3 protein. Of about 350,000 distinct CDR3 sequences listed, approximately 15% are singletons. This TCR was recovered from a woman under 40 with Graves' hyperthyroidism. Sequencing input: blood.

The CDR3 DNA sequence: TGCAGCGTTTGGGAAAGGGGTCATGAGCAGTTCTTC. Translated: CSVWERGHEQFF. The genes are TRBV29-1 and TRBJ2-1, with a weak D call TRBD1 (5 bases). Trimming removed 5 bases at V and 8 bases at J, with 13 bases between. In germline, CDR1 is SQVTM, CDR2 ANQGSEA. CDR3 size: 12 residues.